These 32 T cell receptor beta chains came from one sample sequenced in a study of CD8 T cells in Susac syndrome. Reverse transcription used roughly 0.5 to 1 ug RNA and random hexamers. TCRdb itself ran the immunoSEQ multiplex PCR reads through MiXCR, one entry per CDR3 protein. The repertoire holds over 130,000 distinct CDR3 sequences, with approximately 96% as singletons. Input material: CD4+ T cells from PBMCs. The receptors were sampled from a human donor with multiple sclerosis.

The genes are TRBV24-1 and TRBJ2-7; TRBD1 might be the D (6 bases). From germline, CDR1 is KGHDR and CDR2 SFDVKD. Trimming took off 2 bases at V and 5 bases at J, with 12 bases between the two ends. The CDR3 has 14 amino acids. DNA for the CDR3: TGTGCCACCAGTGATTCCAGGGGCTTCGACGAGCAGTACTTC. Protein: CATSDSRGFDEQYF.

The V and J genes are TRBV2 and TRBJ2-5; D ambiguous. This CDR3 contains 13 residues. The V gene lost 4 bases and the J gene lost 4 bases, with 10 bases spanning the gap. CDR1 is SNHLY, CDR2 FYNNEI, per germline. In DNA form, the CDR3 reads TGTGCCAGCAGTGTAGAGGATTCAGAGACCCAGTACTTC. Translating gives CASSVEDSETQYF.

J is TRBJ1-1 and V is TRBV12-3 or TRBV12-4, with D maybe TRBD1 (5 bases). Trimming removed 7 bases from V and 5 bases from J, with 14 bases in between. CDR3 size: 13 residues. CDR3 sequence reads: CASTYSGWTEAFF. CDR3 DNA: TGTGCCAGCACCTACTCAGGGTGGACTGAAGCTTTCTTT.

Written as DNA, the CDR3 is TGTGCCAGCAGCCGGGACAGGGGGCCCTCACCCCTCCACTTT. Amino acid sequence: CASSRDRGPSPLHF. The chain is built from TRBV28 and TRBJ1-6; 12 nucleotides line up with TRBD1. The CDR3 totals 14 residues. The germline V gene has CDR1 MDHEN and CDR2 SYDVKM. Germline trimming cut 6 bases from V and 10 bases from J; bases unmatched to any gene: 4.

This chain uses TRBV20-1 with TRBJ1-5; TRBD1 aligns across 9 bases. The V gene end was trimmed by 6 bases and the J gene end by 4 bases; junction bases not matched to a gene: 7. Per germline, CDR1 DFQATT and CDR2 SNEGSKA (reference sequence). The CDR3 loop spans 14 amino acids. The CDR3 here is CSASRGQGNQPQHF. As DNA, the CDR3 is TGCAGTGCCAGCCGGGGACAGGGTAATCAGCCCCAGCATTTT.

The chain uses TRBV11-2 and TRBJ2-2, with 10 bases lining up with TRBD1. The junction had 4 bases not matched to a gene; V was cut back by 6 bases and J by 3 bases. Germline CDR1 is SGHAT and CDR2 is FQNNGV. The CDR3 sequence is 15 residues long. The CDR3 here is CASSWDRGDTGELFF. The CDR3 bases are TGTGCCAGCAGTTGGGACAGGGGAGACACCGGGGAGCTGTTTTTT. Full variable domain (outside the CDR3, taken from reference TRBV11-2 and TRBJ2-2): EAGVAQSPRYKIIEKRQSVAFWCNPISGHATLYWYQQILGQGPKLLIQFQNNGVVDDSQLPKDRFSAERLKGVDSTLKIQPAKLEDSAVYLCASSWDRGDTGELFFGEGSRLTVL.

The chain carries TRBV20-1 and TRBJ2-3, with D perhaps matching TRBD1 or TRBD2 (5 bases each). V was trimmed by 8 bases and J by 2 bases, leaving 11 bases between them. Germline V gives CDR1 DFQATT, CDR2 SNEGSKA (reference sequence). This CDR3 has 12 amino acids. CDR3 residues: CSPGRYTDTQYF. The CDR3 region has the DNA TGCAGTCCGGGACGGTACACAGATACGCAGTATTTT.

The chain is built from TRBV24-1 and TRBJ1-1, with D hard to call. V was pared by 7 bases and J by 1 base, with 12 bases between. The length of the CDR3 is 14 residues. Germline V gene data show CDR1 as KGHDR and CDR2 as SFDVKD. CDR3 sequence reads: CATRWTFQNTEAFF. The CDR3 nucleotides are TGTGCCACCAGGTGGACCTTCCAGAACACTGAAGCTTTCTTT.

The chain uses TRBV20-1 and TRBJ2-3; tentatively, D is TRBD1 (5 bases). Germline assignment: CDR1 DFQATT and CDR2 SNEGSKA (reference sequence). V was trimmed by 2 bases and J by 2 bases, leaving 11 bases between them. The CDR3 loop spans 14 amino acids. The CDR3 nucleotides read TGCAGTGCTAGACTAGGGGCGGCCACAGATACGCAGTATTTT. This sequence encodes CSARLGAATDTQYF.

The V gene is TRBV20-1, the J gene TRBJ2-5; 7 bases are shared with TRBD1. CDR3 length: 15 residues. Germline V gives CDR1 DFQATT, CDR2 SNEGSKA (reference sequence). Trimming cost V 3 bases and J 2 bases; bases outside gene matches: 9. The CDR3 spells CSARPGQQLQETQYF. The CDR3 nucleotides are TGCAGTGCTAGGCCGGGACAGCAATTACAAGAGACCCAGTACTTC.

This rearrangement joins TRBV5-6 to TRBJ2-3; D is possibly TRBD1 or TRBD2 (5 bases each). V dropped 6 bases and J dropped 0 bases, with 14 bases sitting between them. The V gene's germline CDR1 is SGHDT and CDR2 YYEEEE. The CDR3 consists of 15 residues. The CDR3 bases are TGTGCCAGCATCGTCACGGGACCAAGCACAGATACGCAGTATTTT. It encodes CASIVTGPSTDTQYF.

The chain couples TRBV5-1 to TRBJ1-2; D gene unclear. Germline assignment: CDR1 SGHRS and CDR2 YFSETQ. This CDR3 comprises 18 residues. Trimming removed 0 bases at V and 2 bases at J, with 20 bases between. The chain's CDR3 is CASSLGQTSRRRNYGYTF. CDR3 nucleotides: TGCGCCAGCAGCTTGGGTCAGACCTCACGTCGGAGGAACTATGGCTACACCTTC. The variable domain in full, completed from reference TRBV5-1 and TRBJ1-2, reads KAGVTQTPRYLIKTRGQQVTLSCSPISGHRSVSWYQQTPGQGLQFLFEYFSETQRNKGNFPGRFSGRQFSNSRSEMNVSTLELGDSALYLCASSLGQTSRRRNYGYTFGSGTRLTVV.

This clonotype was seen just once. CDR3 DNA: TGCAGTGCTAAGGAGGGTTCGTATGGCAATCAGCCCCAGCATTTT. Amino acids: CSAKEGSYGNQPQHF. The chain couples TRBV20-1 to TRBJ1-5; D gene unclear. The CDR3 length is 15 residues. V lost 4 bases and J 2 bases, leaving 15 bases between the germline ends. The germline gives CDR1 DFQATT, CDR2 SNEGSKA (reference sequence).

This chain uses TRBV12-3 or TRBV12-4 with TRBJ1-4, with 7 bases that match TRBD1. The trim removed 8 bases at V and 4 bases at J, leaving 4 bases unmatched. The CDR3 has 13 amino acids. CDR3 nucleotides: TGTGCCAGCGGTCGACAGGGTAATGAAAAACTGTTTTTT. This sequence encodes CASGRQGNEKLFF.

CDR3 protein: CASSPRDILGNEQFF. The CDR3 nucleotides are TGTGCCAGCTCACCACGGGACATCCTAGGCAATGAGCAGTTCTTC. The chain is built from TRBV18 and TRBJ2-1; possible D gene TRBD1, 6 bases. The length of the CDR3 is 15 residues. The V gene lost 1 base and the J gene lost 6 bases, with 13 bases spanning the gap. CDR1 KGHSH and CDR2 LQKENI come from the germline V gene.

This clonotype was seen only once. The rearrangement joins TRBV20-1 to TRBJ1-2; TRBD1 matches 7 bases. V was clipped by 2 bases and J by 1 base; unmatched bases: 10. The CDR3 runs to 16 residues. CDR1 is DFQATT, CDR2 SNEGSKA, per germline (reference sequence). CDR3 sequence reads: CSARPSGTAVNYGYTF. The CDR3 DNA reads as TGCAGTGCTAGACCCTCCGGGACAGCTGTTAACTATGGCTACACCTTC.

A few counts support this clonotype. This chain links TRBV24-1 with TRBJ2-3, with D possibly TRBD2 on 6 matching bases. From germline, CDR1 is KGHDR and CDR2 SFDVKD. The CDR3 totals 15 residues. V dropped 3 bases and J dropped 3 bases, with 12 bases sitting between them. The chain's CDR3 is CATSDPGVSTDTQYF. Written as DNA, the CDR3 is TGTGCCACCAGTGATCCGGGGGTGTCAACAGATACGCAGTATTTT.

The rearrangement links TRBV15 to TRBJ2-3, with TRBD1 identical over 8 bases. With V trimmed by 9 bases and J by 4 bases, 9 bases remained unmatched. Germline V CDR1 and CDR2: LNHNV, YYDKDF (reference sequence). This CDR3 is built from 14 residues. The CDR3 DNA follows: TGTGCCACTTCGACAGGGGCCCTGCCAGATACGCAGTATTTT. It translates to CATSTGALPDTQYF.

The V and J genes are TRBV9 and TRBJ2-2; 7 bases agree with TRBD1. Germline V gene data show CDR1 as SGDLS and CDR2 as YYNGEE. The J segment lost 0 bases and the V segment lost 4 bases, leaving 3 bases of the junction unmatched. CDR3 length: 15 amino acids. The CDR3, as DNA: TGTGCCAGCAGCCTCGGACAGGCGAACACCGGGGAGCTGTTTTTT. Amino acids: CASSLGQANTGELFF.

The rearrangement uses TRBV20-1 and TRBJ1-1; D possibly corresponds to TRBD1 (5 bases). Germline CDR1 and CDR2: DFQATT and SNEGSKA (reference sequence). Trimming pared 0 bases from V and 1 base from J, leaving 9 bases between. There are 14 residues in the CDR3. The chain's CDR3 is CSARDPDRNTEAFF. CDR3 bases: TGCAGTGCTAGAGATCCAGACAGGAACACTGAAGCTTTCTTT.

V is TRBV20-1 and J is TRBJ1-2; 11 positions agree with TRBD1. The CDR3 is 14 residues long. The V and J ends lost 6 bases and 4 bases, in that order; junction bases with no gene match: 7. Germline V gene data show CDR1 as DFQATT and CDR2 as SNEGSKA (reference sequence). The CDR3 nucleotides read TGCAGTGCAGAGACGGGGACAGGGGGCTATGGCTACACCTTC. This codes for CSAETGTGGYGYTF.

The chain combines TRBV3-1 with TRBJ1-4; TRBD1 matches at 9 bases. Germline V gene sequence: CDR1 LGHDT, CDR2 YNNKEL (reference sequence). CDR3 size: 16 residues. V shed 1 base, J shed 9 bases, and the junction held 9 bases outside the gene matches. In DNA, the CDR3 is TGTGCCAGCAGCCAAGGTTGGGACAGGGAGGGGAAAAAACTGTTTTTT. This codes for CASSQGWDREGKKLFF.

This clonotype occurred once. The DNA for the CDR3 is TGTGCCAGCAGCCATGGAGGAGCGAGCACCGGGGAGCTGTTTTTT. It is translated as CASSHGGASTGELFF. The rearrangement links TRBV3-1 to TRBJ2-2; the D gene is possibly TRBD2 (5 bases). Germline V gives CDR1 LGHDT, CDR2 YNNKEL (reference sequence). Trimming pared 3 bases from V and 4 bases from J, leaving 12 bases between. The CDR3 length is 15 residues.

This chain links TRBV29-1 with TRBJ1-2; no clear D. Between the trimmed V and J ends, which lost 3 bases and 4 bases, there was a span of 9 bases. CDR3 length: 12 residues. Germline CDR1 reads SQVTM; CDR2 reads ANQGSEA. Here the CDR3 DNA reads TGCAGCGTTGATCTGCGACGCTATGGCTACACCTTC. Protein sequence: CSVDLRRYGYTF.

The chain carries TRBV9 and TRBJ2-7; no firm D call. Germline V gene sequence: CDR1 SGDLS, CDR2 YYNGEE. The CDR3 extends over 13 amino acids. The ends were cut back, 4 bases at V and 2 bases at J, with 10 bases in the middle. CDR3 nucleotide sequence: TGTGCCAGCAGCCCCAGCGCGACCTACGAGCAGTACTTC. Amino acid sequence: CASSPSATYEQYF. The variable domain in full, completed from reference TRBV9 and TRBJ2-7, reads DSGVTQTPKHLITATGQRVTLRCSPRSGDLSVYWYQQSLDQGLQFLIQYYNGEERAKGNILERFSAQQFPDLHSELNLSSLELGDSALYFCASSPSATYEQYFGPGTRLTVT.

The chain employs TRBV12-3 or TRBV12-4 and TRBJ2-5, with D unresolved. The CDR3 covers 13 residues. The ends were cut back, 3 bases at V and 5 bases at J, with 10 bases in the middle. The CDR3 sequence is CASSFLVPETQYF. The CDR3 coding sequence is TGTGCCAGCAGTTTTTTAGTCCCGGAGACCCAGTACTTC.

The chain uses TRBV7-9 and TRBJ2-5; D is uncertain. The V and J ends lost 4 bases and 3 bases respectively, with 12 bases between them. The germline V gene encodes CDR1 SEHNR and CDR2 FQNEAQ (reference sequence). This CDR3 has 14 amino acids. CDR3 in DNA: TGTGCCAGCAGCTGGGGTGGCGTCGAAGAGACCCAGTACTTC. Translating gives CASSWGGVEETQYF.

V gene TRBV24-1 combines with J gene TRBJ2-7; D is unclear. Germline-derived CDR1 and CDR2 are KGHDR and SFDVKD. V lost 4 bases to trimming and J lost 0 bases, with 12 bases between them. The CDR3 extends over 15 amino acids. CDR3 in amino acids: CATSDSGRSSYEQYF. The CDR3 bases are TGTGCCACCAGTGACTCTGGACGGAGCTCCTACGAGCAGTACTTC.

V and J are TRBV20-1 and TRBJ1-4; no reliable D call. The V end was cut by 4 bases, the J end by 5 bases, with 8 bases between. The CDR3 has 12 residues. Germline lookup yields CDR1 DFQATT and CDR2 SNEGSKA (reference sequence). CDR3 DNA sequence: TGCAGTGCTATCGGGTGGAATGAAAAACTGTTTTTT. This translates into CSAIGWNEKLFF.

The chain is built from TRBV5-1 and TRBJ1-1, with TRBD1 identical over 9 bases. This CDR3 contains 13 residues. Germline CDR1 and CDR2: SGHRS and YFSETQ. V trimming: 4 bases; J trimming: 8 bases; junction bases outside the gene matches: 6. The CDR3 region has the DNA TGCGCCAGCAGCCCGGGACAGGGAGCGGAAGCTTTCTTT. It codes for CASSPGQGAEAFF.

This rearrangement joins TRBV29-1 to TRBJ2-7; possible D gene TRBD2, 6 bases. V was trimmed by 4 bases and J by 0 bases, leaving 13 bases between them. CDR1 is SQVTM and CDR2 is ANQGSEA in the germline V gene. The CDR3 has 14 residues. The CDR3 sequence: CSVGRGGRSYEQYF. The CDR3 DNA follows: TGCAGCGTTGGGAGGGGCGGCCGCTCCTACGAGCAGTACTTC.

The chain has TRBV29-1 and TRBJ2-1, with D perhaps TRBD2 (6 bases). From germline, CDR1 is SQVTM and CDR2 ANQGSEA. Trimming took 6 bases from V and 1 from J, leaving 13 bases between them. This CDR3 comprises 14 residues. CDR3 in amino acids: CSVGPRGSYNEQFF. CDR3 nucleotides: TGCAGCGTGGGGCCCCGGGGGTCCTACAATGAGCAGTTCTTC.